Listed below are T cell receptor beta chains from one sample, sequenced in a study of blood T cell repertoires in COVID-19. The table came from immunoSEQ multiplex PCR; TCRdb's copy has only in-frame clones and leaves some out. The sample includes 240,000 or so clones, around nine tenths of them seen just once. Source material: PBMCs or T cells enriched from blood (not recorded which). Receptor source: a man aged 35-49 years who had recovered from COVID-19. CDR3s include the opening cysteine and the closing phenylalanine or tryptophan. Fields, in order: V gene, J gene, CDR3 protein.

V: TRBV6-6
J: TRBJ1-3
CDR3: CASSSGGTGNTIYF

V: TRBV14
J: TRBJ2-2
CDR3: CASSLEVSTGELFF

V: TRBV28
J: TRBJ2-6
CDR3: CASRMGGTGANVLTF

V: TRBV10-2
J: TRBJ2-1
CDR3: CASSDQGLATDEQFF

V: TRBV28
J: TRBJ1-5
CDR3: CASSLFSGTQPQHF

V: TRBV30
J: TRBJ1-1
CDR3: CAWRTFTGEAFF

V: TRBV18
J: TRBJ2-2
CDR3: CASSPVRDRATGELFF

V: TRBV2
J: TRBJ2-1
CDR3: CASSDLSSGSIREQFF

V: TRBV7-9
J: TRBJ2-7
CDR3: CASSVRRGLSYEQYF

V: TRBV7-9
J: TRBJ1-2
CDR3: CASSIRTDNYGYTF

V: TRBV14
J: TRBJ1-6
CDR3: CASSQDRGTGDSPLHF

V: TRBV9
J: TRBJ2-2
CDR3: CASSVASEMDTGELFF

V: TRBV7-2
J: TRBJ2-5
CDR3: CASSLMAGGETQYF

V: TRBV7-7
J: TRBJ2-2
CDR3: CASSGRLAGAGPGELFF

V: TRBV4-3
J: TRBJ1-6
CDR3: CASSQGLQGSSYNSPLHF

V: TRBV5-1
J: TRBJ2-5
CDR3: CASSSAGSLKTQYF

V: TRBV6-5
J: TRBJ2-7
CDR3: CASSPGTRRSYEQYF

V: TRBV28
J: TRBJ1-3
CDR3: CASRGGSTSRGNTIYF

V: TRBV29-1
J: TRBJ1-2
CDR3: CSETDRANYGYTF

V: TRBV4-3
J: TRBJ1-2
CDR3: CASSQGSGMDYGYTF

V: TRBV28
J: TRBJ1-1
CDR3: CASRAEDVMNTEAFF

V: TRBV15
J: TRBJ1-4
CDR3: CATSRAGGYEKLFF

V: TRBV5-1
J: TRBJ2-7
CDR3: CASSFSGQAYEQYF

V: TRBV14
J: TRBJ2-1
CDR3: CASSILAGGRSEQFF

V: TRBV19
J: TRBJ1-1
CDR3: CASSIAWASEAFF

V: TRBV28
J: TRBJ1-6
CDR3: CASGLQTGFYSPLHF

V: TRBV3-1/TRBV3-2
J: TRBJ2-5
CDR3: CASSQLGLQETQYF

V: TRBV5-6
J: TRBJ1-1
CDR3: CASSLSRGTEAFF

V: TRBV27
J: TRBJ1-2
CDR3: CASSLTGAPSNYGYTF

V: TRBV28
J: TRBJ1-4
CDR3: CAVPTGLNEKLFF

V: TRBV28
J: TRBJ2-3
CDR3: CASSYPSGTSGRDTQYF

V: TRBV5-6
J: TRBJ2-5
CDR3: CASSLAGGQETQYF

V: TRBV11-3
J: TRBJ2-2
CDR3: CASSLGLQGSTGELFF

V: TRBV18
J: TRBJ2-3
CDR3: CASSGTGVTDTQYF

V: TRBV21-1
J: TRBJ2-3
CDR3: CASQDPKRGPAGTGHTDTQYF

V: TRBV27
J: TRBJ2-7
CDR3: CASRTWTSGKFEQYF

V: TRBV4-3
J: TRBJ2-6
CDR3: CASSQEPHMASGINNILTF

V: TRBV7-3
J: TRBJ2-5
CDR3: CASSLGTSGGPQGTQYF

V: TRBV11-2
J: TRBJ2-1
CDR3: CASSLELQLYNEQFF

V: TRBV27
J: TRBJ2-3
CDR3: CASSSGTDTQYF

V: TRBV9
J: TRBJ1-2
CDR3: CASSTSGGTNYGYTF

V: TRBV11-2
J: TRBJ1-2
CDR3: CASSFGADYGYTF

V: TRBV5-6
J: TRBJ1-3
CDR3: CASSLDRGKTGNTIYF

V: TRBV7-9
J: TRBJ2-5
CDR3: CASSLAGLAGEETQYF

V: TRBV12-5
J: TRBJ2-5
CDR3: CASGLQGVETQYF

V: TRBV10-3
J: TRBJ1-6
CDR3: CAISEGGTGNSPLHF

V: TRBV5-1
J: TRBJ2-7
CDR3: CASSLGTDNYEQYF